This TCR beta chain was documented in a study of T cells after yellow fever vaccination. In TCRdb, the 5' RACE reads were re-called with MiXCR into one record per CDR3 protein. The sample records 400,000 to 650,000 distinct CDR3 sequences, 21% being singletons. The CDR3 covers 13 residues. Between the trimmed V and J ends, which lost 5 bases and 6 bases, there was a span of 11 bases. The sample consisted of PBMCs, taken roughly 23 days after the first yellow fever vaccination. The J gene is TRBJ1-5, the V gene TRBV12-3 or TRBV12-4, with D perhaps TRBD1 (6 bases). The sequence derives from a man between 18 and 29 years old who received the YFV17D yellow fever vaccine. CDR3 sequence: CASSLQQGQPQHF. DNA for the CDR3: TGTGCCAGCAGTCTCCAACAGGGTCAGCCCCAGCATTTT.